This T cell receptor beta chain was captured by sequencing in a study of CD8 T cells in ankylosing spondylitis. One entry per CDR3 protein, called by TCRdb with MiXCR from the 5' RACE reads. The repertoire includes under 150,000 distinct CDR3 sequences, over 15% of them detected once, and approximately 30% sits in the top ten. Findings of the study overall: CD8+ by phenotype, disease-linked clones were relatively rare in peripheral blood. Significant enrichment of disease-linked clones was reportedly seen in matched ankylosing spondylitis synovial fluid. Typical of ankylosing spondylitis blood, it appeared, was a TCR beta motif of eight highly homologous variants.

The V gene's germline CDR1 is SGHRS and CDR2 YFSETQ. This CDR3 contains 15 residues. V lost 0 bases and J 5 bases, leaving 14 bases between the germline ends. To note about this clonotype: What it binds is not known.

The sample was blood, either unsorted or a sorted T cell fraction (not recorded which). The genes are TRBV5-1 and TRBJ1-1; the D is unclear. The source is a male donor with ankylosing spondylitis. CDR3 sequence reads: CASSLDWRLRTEAFF. The CDR3 DNA reads TGCGCCAGCAGCTTGGATTGGAGGTTAAGGACTGAAGCTTTCTTT.